What follows are 15 T cell receptor beta chains derived from one specimen sequenced in a study of shared clonotypes between healthy human individuals. TCRdb's table, derived via immunoSEQ multiplex PCR, lists solely in-frame clones and lacks some. Of 1,500,000 or so clones listed, approximately 96% were seen once; the top ten hold 1% to 1.5%. Sequencing was performed on naive CD4+ T cells sorted from blood. Subset defined: CD45RA+ positively selected. The origin of the receptors is a man aged 30 to 45 in good health.

V usage is TRBV15 and J usage is TRBJ1-4; D uncertain. Looked up from germline, CDR1 is LNHNV and CDR2 is YYDKDF (reference sequence). Trimming removed 0 bases from V and 6 bases from J, with 8 bases in between. The CDR3 is 14 residues long. CDR3 sequence reads: CATSRDWTDEKLFF. In DNA, the CDR3 is TGTGCCACCAGCAGAGATTGGACGGATGAAAAACTGTTTTTT.

With respect to this clone: The same CDR3 is also encoded by other DNA sequences in this sample. J is TRBJ2-5 and V is TRBV5-4; no firm D call. V lost 4 bases to trimming and J lost 1 base, with 2 bases between them. Per the germline V gene, CDR1 is SGHNT and CDR2 is YYREEE (reference sequence). This CDR3 is built from 11 residues. CDR3 region: CASSAQETQYF. The CDR3, as DNA: TGTGCCAGCAGCGCCCAAGAGACCCAGTACTTC.

This chain links TRBV7-2 with TRBJ2-1; D may be TRBD2 (7 bases). There are 17 residues in the CDR3. The germline CDR1 and CDR2 sequences are SGHTA and FQGNSA. The ends were cut back, 2 bases at V and 7 bases at J, with 21 bases in the middle. The CDR3, as DNA: TGTGCCAGCAGCTTATCTTCCGGACTAGGGGGTTCGAATGAGCAGTTCTTC. This encodes CASSLSSGLGGSNEQFF.

V is TRBV27 and J is TRBJ2-7; D call uncertain. This CDR3 is 13 amino acids long. V lost 0 bases to trimming and J lost 6 bases, with 9 bases between them. CDR1 MNHEY and CDR2 SMNVEV come from the germline V gene (reference sequence). This chain's CDR3 is CASSLSSFGEQYF. The CDR3 DNA reads as TGTGCCAGCAGTTTATCTAGTTTCGGCGAGCAGTACTTC.

A single count supports this clone. This chain uses TRBV7-3 with TRBJ2-1; 8 nucleotides match TRBD2. Germline lookup yields CDR1 SGHTA and CDR2 FQGTGA. CDR3 length: 16 amino acids. Trimming cost V 4 bases and J 0 bases; bases outside gene matches: 5. This CDR3 is CASSSSGRSSYNEQFF. In DNA, the CDR3 is TGTGCCAGCAGCTCTAGCGGGCGATCCTCCTACAATGAGCAGTTCTTC.

The chain combines TRBV27 with TRBJ2-7; TRBD1 agrees at 8 bases. This CDR3 has 14 amino acids. V was clipped by 6 bases and J by 4 bases; unmatched bases: 8. Germline CDR1 reads MNHEY; CDR2 reads SMNVEV (reference sequence). The CDR3 coding sequence is TGTGCCAGCAGACCGACAGGGGCTTCGTACGAGCAGTACTTC. This codes for CASRPTGASYEQYF.

This chain connects TRBV5-6 to TRBJ2-7; unclear D gene. V was shortened by 1 base and J by 1 base, with 12 bases between the two germline ends. CDR1 is SGHDT and CDR2 is YYEEEE in the germline V gene. CDR3 size: 15 residues. The CDR3 DNA follows: TGTGCCAGCAGCTTGTATGGGGTCTCATCCTACGAGCAGTACTTC. It is translated as CASSLYGVSSYEQYF.

The CDR3 DNA is TGTGCCAGCAGCATGGGGCTGCAGTACGAGCAGTACTTC. As protein: CASSMGLQYEQYF. The V call is TRBV7-8, the J call TRBJ2-7; a weak D match, TRBD1 (5 bases). The length of the CDR3 is 13 residues. The germline V gene has CDR1 SGHVS and CDR2 FQNEAQ. The ends were cut back, 5 bases at V and 4 bases at J, with 12 bases in the middle.

V and J are TRBV5-4 and TRBJ2-5; 8 bases fit TRBD1. Germline V gene sequence: CDR1 SGHNT, CDR2 YYREEE (reference sequence). V lost 0 bases to trimming and J lost 5 bases; unmatched junction nucleotides: 6. This CDR3 is built from 15 residues. CDR3 sequence: CASSLAGQGGETQYF. The CDR3 DNA reads as TGTGCCAGCAGCTTGGCAGGACAGGGTGGGGAGACCCAGTACTTC.

This chain connects TRBV5-6 to TRBJ2-1; D unresolved. This CDR3 is built from 17 residues. V was clipped by 1 base and J by 3 bases, with 17 bases between them. The V gene's germline CDR1 is SGHDT and CDR2 YYEEEE. CDR3 coding DNA: TGTGCCAGCAGCTTGTATTCCTTGTCCCGACACTACAATGAGCAGTTCTTC. It translates to CASSLYSLSRHYNEQFF.

This rearrangement joins TRBV7-2 to TRBJ2-3, with 8 positions matching TRBD2. The V gene's germline CDR1 is SGHTA and CDR2 FQGNSA. The CDR3 is 16 residues long. V lost 5 bases to trimming and J lost 6 bases; unmatched junction nucleotides: 13. The CDR3 DNA reads as TGTGCCAGCAGCCCCATGAGGGCGGGAGGATACGATACGCAGTATTTT. Translated: CASSPMRAGGYDTQYF.

V is TRBV7-3 and J is TRBJ2-1; D is undetermined. Deletions cut 4 bases from V and 5 bases from J, with 9 bases between. The germline V gene has CDR1 SGHTA and CDR2 FQGTGA. CDR3 size: 13 residues. The CDR3 loop is CASSSGNHNEQFF. In DNA, the CDR3 is TGTGCCAGCAGCTCGGGTAATCACAATGAGCAGTTCTTC.

The V gene is TRBV11-3, the J gene TRBJ2-3; D possibly corresponds to TRBD2 (6 bases). Trimming removed 4 bases from V and 0 bases from J, with 11 bases in between. Looked up from germline, CDR1 is SGHNT and CDR2 is YENEEA. The CDR3 has 15 residues. CDR3 sequence reads: CASSSTGTSTDTQYF. The CDR3 coding sequence is TGTGCCAGCAGCTCGACCGGGACTAGCACAGATACGCAGTATTTT.

The chain is built from TRBV11-2 and TRBJ2-7, with TRBD2 identical over 10 bases. V gave up 6 bases and J gave up 3 bases; unmatched junction bases: 8. CDR3 length equals 15 residues. Germline CDR1 and CDR2: SGHAT and FQNNGV. Here the CDR3 reads CASRRPASGSYEQYF. For the CDR3, the DNA is TGTGCCAGCAGAAGGCCGGCTAGCGGGAGCTACGAGCAGTACTTC.

The chain uses TRBV5-5 and TRBJ2-7; 7 nucleotides match TRBD2. V shed 0 bases, J shed 6 bases, and the junction held 6 bases outside the gene matches. Germline assignment: CDR1 SGHKS and CDR2 YYEKEE (reference sequence). The CDR3 length is 14 residues. CDR3 in DNA: TGTGCCAGCAGCTTGGCGGGAGGTGTCTCCGAGCAGTACTTC. It specifies CASSLAGGVSEQYF.